The entry that follows covers one T cell receptor beta chain sequence. Its specificity is unknown. The assay was immunoSEQ multiplex PCR, and TCRdb's table has in-frame clones only and misses some. The table lists around 100,000 clones, about 88% of them singletons, with roughly a sixth in the top ten. The data derive from a study of T cell responses to AZD1222 COVID-19 vaccine. The CDR3 spans 13 residues. Germline V CDR1 and CDR2: LNHDA, SQIVND (reference sequence). V lost 5 bases and J 1 base, leaving 8 bases between the germline ends. The study, taken as a whole, reports: Vaccine-associated CD4 TCRs ranged over spike, dominating at 160-218 and 743-854. The sample set comprised mostly white British donors with more females, and clonal diversity was possibly underestimated.

The starting material was peripheral blood, obtained on day 0 of AZD1222 vaccination. The TCR was taken from an adult in good health. The chain combines TRBV19 with TRBJ1-2; D is unresolved. The CDR3 DNA follows: TGTGCCAGTAGTCTCCAGAGTAACTATGGCTACACCTTC. Translation gives CASSLQSNYGYTF.